This TCR beta chain was sequenced for a study of patients and donors after allogeneic stem cell transplantation. TCRdb itself ran the RT-PCR reads through MiXCR, one entry per CDR3 protein. Here the sample spans about a million distinct CDR3 sequences, more than 15% being singletons. Trimming removed 2 bases from V and 0 bases from J, with 17 bases in between. Germline values: CDR1 SGDLS, CDR2 YYNGEE. This CDR3 has 17 residues. Sequenced input: blood, either unsorted or a sorted T cell fraction (not recorded which). The chain links TRBV9 to TRBJ1-2, with a possible D match to TRBD1 (6 bases). This clonotype was sampled from a human donor who was either an allogeneic HSCT recipient or a stem cell or donor lymphocyte infusion donor (not recorded which). It is not recorded whose cells these are; they may come from a transplant donor. The CDR3 loop reads CASSVSQGLFSNYGYTF. CDR3 DNA: TGTGCCAGCAGCGTGTCACAGGGACTATTTTCTAACTATGGCTACACCTTC.